The 30 T cell receptor beta chains below were found in one sample sequenced in a study of T cells after yellow fever vaccination. TCRdb ran MiXCR on the 5' RACE reads and lists one entry per CDR3 protein. The table records 450,000 to 550,000 distinct CDR3 sequences, about a fifth of them present only once. The specimen was PBMCs, collected roughly 20 days after the first yellow fever vaccination. These receptors all come from a young man who received the YFV17D yellow fever vaccine.

The CDR3 region is CASRNRLAADTQYF. The CDR3 DNA is TGTGCCAGCCGAAATAGACTAGCTGCAGATACGCAGTATTTT. The J gene is TRBJ2-3, the V gene TRBV6-2 or TRBV6-3, with 7 bases lining up with TRBD2. J gave up 4 bases and V 8 bases, and 9 bases lay outside the gene matches. Germline assignment: CDR1 MNHEY and CDR2 SVGEGT. The CDR3 sequence is 14 residues long.

In its sample, this clonotype was seen many times. The chain uses TRBV12-3 or TRBV12-4 and TRBJ2-3; TRBD2 agrees at 12 bases. This CDR3 region has 17 residues. V dropped 3 bases and J dropped 0; count of bases not matched to a gene: 4. The CDR3 region has the DNA TGTGCCAGCAGTTTTACTAGCGGGGGGCTGAGCACAGATACGCAGTATTTT. It codes for CASSFTSGGLSTDTQYF.

This rearrangement joins TRBV7-9 to TRBJ2-6; 7 bases match TRBD2. Germline CDR1 SEHNR, CDR2 FQNEAQ (reference sequence). The CDR3 sequence is 16 residues long. Trimming removed 6 bases from V and 0 bases from J; junction bases left unmatched: 5. The CDR3, as DNA: TGTGCCAGCAGTCGCGGGGGAATCTCTGGGGCCAACGTCCTGACTTTC. It encodes CASSRGGISGANVLTF.

This chain joins TRBV6-1 and TRBJ1-1; D possibly corresponds to TRBD1 (5 bases). The CDR3 consists of 13 residues. Trimming pared 10 bases from V and 0 bases from J, leaving 12 bases between. Germline CDR1 and CDR2: MNHNS and SASEGT. This CDR3 reads CATGGGLNTEAFF. The CDR3 DNA reads as TGTGCCACCGGGGGGGGGTTGAACACTGAAGCTTTCTTT.

This clonotype was found many times. The rearrangement joins TRBV7-2 to TRBJ2-1; perhaps TRBD2 as D (7 bases). Germline V gene sequence: CDR1 SGHTA, CDR2 FQGNSA. The CDR3 runs 15 residues. V shed 4 bases and J shed 1 base, with 11 bases lying between them. This chain's CDR3 is CASSSRGGSYNEQFF. The CDR3 nucleotides are TGTGCCAGCAGCTCAAGGGGGGGGTCCTACAATGAGCAGTTCTTC.

The chain combines TRBV7-2 with TRBJ1-2; D not certain. The CDR3 loop spans 14 amino acids. CDR1 and CDR2 from the germline V gene are SGHTA and FQGNSA. The V end lost 5 bases, the J end lost 8 bases, and 18 bases lay between the germline ends. Written as DNA, the CDR3 is TGTGCCAGCAGCCCAGATGGCCGAGGGCAGGGCTACACCTTC. This gives the protein CASSPDGRGQGYTF.

J is TRBJ2-3 and V is TRBV11-2, with 8 bases lining up with TRBD2. CDR1 SGHAT and CDR2 FQNNGV come from the germline V gene. The CDR3 covers 17 residues. With 2 bases clipped from V and 0 bases from J, the junction kept 7 bases outside the gene matches. The CDR3 DNA is TGTGCCAGCAGCTTACCTAGCGGGTCTTATAGCACAGATACGCAGTATTTT. Protein product: CASSLPSGSYSTDTQYF.

J is TRBJ2-1 and V is TRBV2, with 9 bases identical to TRBD2. CDR1 is SNHLY, CDR2 FYNNEI, per germline. Trimming at V came to 6 bases and at J to 9 bases, leaving 12 bases not matched to a gene. The CDR3 sequence is 15 residues long. The CDR3 nucleotides are TGTGCCAGCAGGAGGGAGCGGGGGGCCCTTCCTGAGCAGTTCTTC. Protein: CASRRERGALPEQFF.

This clonotype was recorded a few times. The chain links TRBV10-3 to TRBJ2-5; the match to TRBD2 covers 8 bases. The CDR3 has 16 residues. V shed 3 bases, J shed 5 bases, and the junction held 11 bases outside the gene matches. Germline CDR1 reads ENHRY; CDR2 reads SYGVKD. The CDR3: CAISDPGGRMGETQYF. CDR3 bases: TGTGCCATCAGTGACCCGGGGGGGCGGATGGGGGAGACCCAGTACTTC.

Ten or more counts support this clonotype. This chain connects TRBV28 to TRBJ2-6, with 7 bases matching TRBD2. Germline CDR1 and CDR2: MDHEN and SYDVKM. The CDR3 consists of 14 residues. The V segment lost 10 bases and the J segment 2 bases; nucleotides outside the gene matches: 5. For the CDR3, the DNA is TGTGCCATCCAGGCGGGGGCTGGGGCCAACGTCCTGACTTTC. It specifies CAIQAGAGANVLTF.

V is TRBV15 and J is TRBJ1-4, with D possibly TRBD1 on 5 matching bases. This CDR3 has 13 amino acids. The V gene lost 6 bases and the J gene lost 8 bases, with 13 bases spanning the gap. Germline-derived CDR1 and CDR2 are LNHNV and YYDKDF (reference sequence). The DNA for the CDR3 is TGTGCCACCAGAGGACAAAACGGAGAAAAACTGTTTTTT. Translated, it gives CATRGQNGEKLFF.

This clonotype was found a few times. The chain is built from TRBV6-2 or TRBV6-3 and TRBJ2-1; D gene unclear. Germline CDR1 MNHEY, CDR2 SVGEGT. V lost 5 bases to trimming and J lost 4 bases, with 9 bases between them. The CDR3 sequence is 13 residues long. For the CDR3, the DNA is TGTGCCAGCAGTAAACGTGGGTACAATGAGCAGTTCTTC. Translating gives CASSKRGYNEQFF.

This chain links TRBV5-1 with TRBJ2-1, with a tentative D call TRBD2 (6 bases). Germline CDR1 and CDR2: SGHRS and YFSETQ. V shed 4 bases and J shed 6 bases, with 17 bases lying between them. The CDR3 extends over 15 amino acids. The CDR3 coding sequence is TGCGCCAGCAGCCCGGAGGGGATACTGACCAATGAGCAGTTCTTC. This translates into CASSPEGILTNEQFF.

The J gene is TRBJ2-7, the V gene TRBV5-1; 7 bases are a match to TRBD1. Germline CDR1 is SGHRS and CDR2 is YFSETQ. This CDR3 region has 18 residues. V lost 1 base and J lost 8; bases outside the gene matches: 21. Here the CDR3 reads CASSLLTGPRLSLGQQYF. In DNA, the CDR3 is TGCGCCAGCAGCTTGTTGACAGGGCCCCGTCTGTCTCTAGGACAGCAGTACTTC.

The chain recombines TRBV10-3 with TRBJ2-1; the D gene is possibly TRBD2 (6 bases). The germline V gene has CDR1 ENHRY and CDR2 SYGVKD. Trimming left V 6 bases short and J 4 bases short, with 16 bases between. The CDR3 covers 15 residues. Here the CDR3 reads CAIRPFGAGYNEQFF. In DNA form, the CDR3 reads TGTGCCATCAGGCCCTTTGGGGCGGGGTACAATGAGCAGTTCTTC.

For the CDR3, the DNA is TGCAGTGCCCAGGAGCGGGCGAGCTCCTACGAGCAGTACGTC. Protein: CSAQERASSYEQYV. The chain is built from TRBV20-1 and TRBJ2-7; D is perhaps TRBD2 (6 bases). Germline V CDR1 and CDR2: DFQATT, SNEGSKA (reference sequence). V was clipped by 6 bases and J by 0 bases, with 15 bases between them. This CDR3 has 14 residues.

The chain joins TRBV12-3 or TRBV12-4 to TRBJ1-1; unclear D gene. V lost 6 bases and J lost 5, with 16 bases in between. CDR3 length: 14 amino acids. CDR3 in amino acids: CASSRRGLETEAFF. CDR3 nucleotide sequence: TGTGCCAGCAGCCGGCGGGGTTTAGAAACTGAAGCTTTCTTT.

This clonotype was observed a handful of times. The V call is TRBV5-1, the J call TRBJ2-7; no definite D call. Germline V gene sequence: CDR1 SGHRS, CDR2 YFSETQ. CDR3 size: 14 residues. V shed 0 bases and J shed 7 bases, with 14 bases lying between them. The CDR3 sequence is CASSLGDALGEQYF. The CDR3 coding sequence is TGCGCCAGCAGCTTGGGGGATGCTCTTGGGGAGCAGTACTTC.

This clonotype was detected only a few times. This chain connects TRBV4-3 to TRBJ1-2, with D uncertain. Germline V lookup: CDR1 LGHNA, CDR2 YSLEER. V lost 2 bases and J 7 bases, leaving 14 bases between the germline ends. The CDR3 is 14 amino acids. CDR3 sequence reads: CASSQLSGVGGYTF. The DNA of the CDR3 is TGCGCCAGCAGCCAACTCAGCGGGGTTGGTGGCTACACCTTC.

There are a few counts of this clonotype. This chain connects TRBV5-1 to TRBJ2-7, with D uncertain. Germline-derived CDR1 and CDR2 are SGHRS and YFSETQ. Trimming shortened V by 0 bases and J by 0 bases, and 10 bases separated the two germline ends. This CDR3 contains 15 residues. CDR3 sequence: CASSLAPKGSYEQYF. Written as DNA, the CDR3 is TGCGCCAGCAGCTTGGCCCCGAAGGGCTCCTACGAGCAGTACTTC.

This clonotype was seen more than once but under ten times. The gene calls are TRBV12-3 or TRBV12-4 and TRBJ1-5, with D possibly matching TRBD1 (5 bases). The CDR3 runs 16 residues. The V gene lost 6 bases and the J gene lost 1 base, with 16 bases spanning the gap. Written as DNA, the CDR3 is TGTGCCAGCAGCCGACAGCGGGGATACAGCAATCAGCCCCAGCATTTT. Encoded protein: CASSRQRGYSNQPQHF.

The table lists this clonotype with many counts. The rearrangement links TRBV7-2 to TRBJ2-5; tentative D call: TRBD2 (7 bases). V was clipped by 5 bases and J by 1 base, with 11 bases between them. CDR1 SGHTA and CDR2 FQGNSA come from the germline V gene. This CDR3 contains 14 residues. The CDR3 bases are TGTGCCAGCAGCGCCGCGGGGGCCCAAGAGACCCAGTACTTC. Amino acids: CASSAAGAQETQYF.

This clonotype was observed a few times. The chain joins TRBV11-2 to TRBJ2-1; D perhaps matches TRBD1 (5 bases). In germline, CDR1 is SGHAT, CDR2 FQNNGV. This CDR3 contains 13 residues. Trimming stripped 3 bases from V and 4 bases from J, with 7 bases between. The DNA of the CDR3 is TGTGCCAGCAGCTTCGACAGTTACAATGAGCAGTTCTTC. Translation gives CASSFDSYNEQFF.

Ten or more counts support this clonotype. The CDR3 protein is CASSLGGQGNTGELFF. CDR3 bases: TGTGCCAGCAGCTTAGGGGGACAGGGAAACACCGGGGAGCTGTTTTTT. V is TRBV7-3 and J is TRBJ2-2; TRBD1 matches at 9 bases. The CDR3 has 16 amino acids. From germline, CDR1 is SGHTA and CDR2 FQGTGA. With 2 bases clipped from V and 2 bases from J, the junction kept 3 bases outside the gene matches.

The rearrangement joins TRBV7-9 to TRBJ2-2; D may be TRBD1 (6 bases). Trimming cost V 4 bases and J 3 bases, with 15 bases left between them. This CDR3 region has 16 residues. In germline, CDR1 is SEHNR, CDR2 FQNEAQ (reference sequence). CDR3 DNA sequence: TGTGCCAGCAGCTCAGCAGGCAAGGGGGACACCGGGGAGCTGTTTTTT. Translating gives CASSSAGKGDTGELFF.

A few counts support this clonotype. Mismatch with germline at one junction end may stem from a read error. The gene calls are TRBV7-9 and TRBJ2-5, with D tentatively TRBD1 or TRBD2 (5 bases each). The CDR3 consists of 16 residues. CDR1 SEHNR and CDR2 FQNEAQ come from the germline V gene (reference sequence). This CDR3 is CASSRGELGPQKTQYF. In nucleotides, the CDR3 is TGTGCCAGCAGCCGAGGGGAATTAGGGCCCCAAAAGACCCAGTACTTC.

In this sample, this clonotype turned up a few times. V is TRBV4-1 and J is TRBJ1-5, with D perhaps TRBD1 (5 bases). Germline-derived CDR1 and CDR2 are MGHRA and YSYEKL. Deletions cut 1 base from V and 2 bases from J, with 18 bases between. The CDR3 extends over 18 amino acids. The CDR3: CASSQVSLGHGGNQPQHF. The CDR3 DNA reads as TGCGCCAGCAGCCAAGTTTCCCTAGGACATGGTGGCAATCAGCCCCAGCATTTT.

This rearrangement joins TRBV6-2 or TRBV6-3 to TRBJ2-1; 7 bases line up with TRBD2. This CDR3 contains 15 residues. Germline CDR1 MNHEY, CDR2 SVGEGT. V trimming: 7 bases; J trimming: 4 bases; junction bases outside the gene matches: 10. The CDR3 DNA reads TGTGCCAGCAACAAACTAGCGTCTATTTACAATGAGCAGTTCTTC. It yields the protein CASNKLASIYNEQFF.

The CDR3 here is CATRTGGDYGYTF. CDR3 nucleotide sequence: TGTGCCACCCGGACAGGGGGCGACTATGGCTACACCTTC. This sequence joins TRBV6-1 and TRBJ1-2; 11 bases are shared with TRBD1. Germline-derived CDR1 and CDR2 are MNHNS and SASEGT. The CDR3 totals 13 residues. V shed 10 bases and J 3 bases; nucleotides not matched to a gene: 4.

The CDR3 protein is CASSLAPTGSSGELFF. The CDR3 nucleotides read TGCGCCAGCAGCTTGGCCCCGACAGGGTCGTCCGGGGAGCTGTTTTTT. This chain uses TRBV5-1 with TRBJ2-2; 7 nucleotides agree with TRBD1. This CDR3 has 16 amino acids. The germline V gene encodes CDR1 SGHRS and CDR2 YFSETQ. V trimming: 0 bases; J trimming: 6 bases; junction bases outside the gene matches: 8.